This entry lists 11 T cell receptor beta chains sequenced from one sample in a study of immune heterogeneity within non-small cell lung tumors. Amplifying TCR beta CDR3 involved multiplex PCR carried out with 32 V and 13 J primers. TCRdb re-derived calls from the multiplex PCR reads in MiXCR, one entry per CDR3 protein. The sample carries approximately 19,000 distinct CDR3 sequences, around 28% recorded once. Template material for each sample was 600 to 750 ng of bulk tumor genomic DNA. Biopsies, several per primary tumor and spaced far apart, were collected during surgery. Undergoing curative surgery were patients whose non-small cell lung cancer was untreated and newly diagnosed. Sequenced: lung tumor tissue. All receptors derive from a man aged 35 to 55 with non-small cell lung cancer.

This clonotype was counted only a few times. The CDR3 nucleotides are TGTGCCAGCAACCGACACAGGGGGGGAGCTTTCTTT. Protein sequence: CASNRHRGGAFF. The chain is built from TRBV12-3 or TRBV12-4 and TRBJ1-1, with 8 positions matching TRBD1. Trimming took 7 bases from V and 10 from J; bases not matched to a gene: 8. The CDR3 sequence is 12 residues long.

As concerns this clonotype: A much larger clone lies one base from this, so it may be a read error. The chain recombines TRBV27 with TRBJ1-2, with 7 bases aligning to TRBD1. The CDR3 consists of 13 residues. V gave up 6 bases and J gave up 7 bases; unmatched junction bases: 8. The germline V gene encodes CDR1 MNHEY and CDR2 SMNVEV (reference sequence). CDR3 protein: CASRFNRGIGYTF. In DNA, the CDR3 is TGTGCCAGCAGGTTTAACAGGGGTATTGGCTACACCTTC.

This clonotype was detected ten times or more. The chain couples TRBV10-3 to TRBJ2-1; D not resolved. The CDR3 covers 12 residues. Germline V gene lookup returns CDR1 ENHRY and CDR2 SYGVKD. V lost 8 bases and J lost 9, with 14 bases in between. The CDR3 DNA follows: TGTGCCATCTCTGATGCTAATCCTGAGCAGTTCTTC. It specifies CAISDANPEQFF.

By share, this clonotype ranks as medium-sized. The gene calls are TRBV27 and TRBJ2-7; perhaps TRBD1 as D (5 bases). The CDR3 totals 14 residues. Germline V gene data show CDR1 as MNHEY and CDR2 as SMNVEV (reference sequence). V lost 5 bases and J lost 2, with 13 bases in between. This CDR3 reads CASSLRRTTYEQYF. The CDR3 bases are TGTGCCAGCAGTCTACGGCGGACAACCTACGAGCAGTACTTC.

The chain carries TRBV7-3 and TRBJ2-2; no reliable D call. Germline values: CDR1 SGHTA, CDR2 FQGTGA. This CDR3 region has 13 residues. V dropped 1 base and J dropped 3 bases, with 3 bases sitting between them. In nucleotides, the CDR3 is TGTGCCAGCAGCTTAAGGGACACCGGGGAGCTGTTTTTT. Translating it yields CASSLRDTGELFF.

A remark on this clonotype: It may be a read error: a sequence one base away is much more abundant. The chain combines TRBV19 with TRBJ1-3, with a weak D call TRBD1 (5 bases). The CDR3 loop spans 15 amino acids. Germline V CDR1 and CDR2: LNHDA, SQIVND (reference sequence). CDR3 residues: CASSGTGSSRNTIYF. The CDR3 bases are TGTGCCAGTAGCGGGACGGGGAGCTCTAGAAACACCATATATTTT.

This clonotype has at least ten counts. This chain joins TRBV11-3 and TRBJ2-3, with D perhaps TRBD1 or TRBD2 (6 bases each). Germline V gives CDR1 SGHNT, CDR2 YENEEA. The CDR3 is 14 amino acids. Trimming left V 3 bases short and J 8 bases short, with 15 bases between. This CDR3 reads CASSFSSEGGTQYF. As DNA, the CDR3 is TGTGCCAGCAGCTTTTCTAGCGAAGGGGGTACGCAGTATTTT. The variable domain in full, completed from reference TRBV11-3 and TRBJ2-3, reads EAGVVQSPRYKIIEKKQPVAFWCNPISGHNTLYWYLQNLGQGPELLIRYENEEAVDDSQLPKDRFSAERLKGVDSTLKIQPAELGDSAVYLCASSFSSEGGTQYFGPGTRLTVL.

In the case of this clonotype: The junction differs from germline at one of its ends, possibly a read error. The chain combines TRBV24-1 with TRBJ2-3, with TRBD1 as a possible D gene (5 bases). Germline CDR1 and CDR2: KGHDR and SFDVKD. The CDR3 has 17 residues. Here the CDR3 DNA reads TGTGCCACCTGTGATCCCCAAGGCAGTGGGGCGGTGGGTACGCAGTATTTT. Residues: CATCDPQGSGAVGTQYF.

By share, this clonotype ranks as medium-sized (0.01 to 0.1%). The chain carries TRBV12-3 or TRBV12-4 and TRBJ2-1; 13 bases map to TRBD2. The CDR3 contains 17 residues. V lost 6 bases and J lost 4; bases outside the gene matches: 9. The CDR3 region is CASSIGPGLAGYNEQFF. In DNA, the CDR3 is TGTGCCAGCAGCATTGGCCCGGGACTAGCGGGGTACAATGAGCAGTTCTTC.

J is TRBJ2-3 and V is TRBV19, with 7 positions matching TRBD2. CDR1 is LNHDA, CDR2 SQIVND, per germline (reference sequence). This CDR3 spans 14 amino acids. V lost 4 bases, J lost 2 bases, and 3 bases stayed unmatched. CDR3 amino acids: CASSTSGPTDTQYF. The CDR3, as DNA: TGTGCCAGTAGTACTAGCGGACCCACAGATACGCAGTATTTT.

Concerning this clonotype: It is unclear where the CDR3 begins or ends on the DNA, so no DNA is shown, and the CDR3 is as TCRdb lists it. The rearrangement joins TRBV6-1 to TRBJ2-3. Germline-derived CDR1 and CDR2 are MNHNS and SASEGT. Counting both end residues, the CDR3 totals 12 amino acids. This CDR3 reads CASSSSADTQYF.